This T cell receptor beta chain was sequenced for a study of vaccination effects on CD4 cells after COVID-19. Concerning this clone itself: Its antigen is as yet unknown.

Having been cultured for less than 13 days, the cells underwent CD4+ T cell isolation. Participants were given two doses of BNT162b2 or mRNA-1273 vaccine. Method: immunoSEQ multiplex PCR; TCRdb's copy keeps in-frame clones and lacks some. The sample lists 70,000 or so clones; less than 75% were seen once. Germline V gene lookup returns CDR1 SGHRS and CDR2 YFSETQ. V was pared by 0 bases and J by 3 bases, with 4 bases of the junction left unmatched. This CDR3 has 15 residues. This specimen consisted of CD4+ T cells from PBMCs cultured without peptide, obtained after COVID-19 vaccination. The sequence was collected from a human donor who received a COVID-19 vaccine. V and J are TRBV5-1 and TRBJ2-3; 7 nucleotides agree with TRBD1. CDR3 nucleotide sequence: TGCGCCAGCAGCTTGGATGTGGGACAGACAGATACGCAGTATTTT. Its protein is CASSLDVGQTDTQYF.